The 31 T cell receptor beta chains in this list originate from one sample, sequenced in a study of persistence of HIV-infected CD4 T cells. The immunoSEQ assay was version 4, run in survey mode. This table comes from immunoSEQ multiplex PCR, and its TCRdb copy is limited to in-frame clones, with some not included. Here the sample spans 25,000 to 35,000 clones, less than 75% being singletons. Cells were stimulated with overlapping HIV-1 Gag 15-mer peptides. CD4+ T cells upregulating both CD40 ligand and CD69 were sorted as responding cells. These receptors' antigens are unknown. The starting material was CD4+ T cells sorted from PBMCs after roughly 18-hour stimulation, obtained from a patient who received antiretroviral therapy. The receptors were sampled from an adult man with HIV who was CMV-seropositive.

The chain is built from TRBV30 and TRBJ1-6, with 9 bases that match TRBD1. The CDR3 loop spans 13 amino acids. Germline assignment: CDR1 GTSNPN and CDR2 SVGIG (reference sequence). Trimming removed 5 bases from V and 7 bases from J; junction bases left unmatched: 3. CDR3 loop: CAWADRGNSPLHF. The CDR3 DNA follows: TGTGCCTGGGCTGACAGGGGGAATTCACCCCTCCACTTT.

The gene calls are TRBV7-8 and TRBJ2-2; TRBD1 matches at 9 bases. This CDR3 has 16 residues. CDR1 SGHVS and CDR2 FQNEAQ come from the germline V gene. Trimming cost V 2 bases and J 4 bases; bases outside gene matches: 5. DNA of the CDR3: TGTGCCAGCAGCTTAAGCCTGACAGGGGGCACCGGGGAGCTGTTTTTT. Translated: CASSLSLTGGTGELFF.

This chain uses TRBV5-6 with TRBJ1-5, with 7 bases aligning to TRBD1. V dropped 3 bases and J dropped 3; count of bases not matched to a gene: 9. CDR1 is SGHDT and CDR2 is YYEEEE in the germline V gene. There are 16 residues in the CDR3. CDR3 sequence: CASSSLGQANNQPQHF. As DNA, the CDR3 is TGTGCCAGCAGCTCACTAGGACAGGCGAACAATCAGCCCCAGCATTTT.

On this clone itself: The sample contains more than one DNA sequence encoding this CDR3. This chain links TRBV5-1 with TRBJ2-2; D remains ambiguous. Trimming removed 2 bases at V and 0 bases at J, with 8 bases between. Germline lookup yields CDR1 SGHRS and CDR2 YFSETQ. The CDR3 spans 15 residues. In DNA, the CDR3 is TGCGCCAGCAGCTTAGGGCAGTCGAACACCGGGGAGCTGTTTTTT. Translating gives CASSLGQSNTGELFF. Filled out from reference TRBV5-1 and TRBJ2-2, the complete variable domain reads KAGVTQTPRYLIKTRGQQVTLSCSPISGHRSVSWYQQTPGQGLQFLFEYFSETQRNKGNFPGRFSGRQFSNSRSEMNVSTLELGDSALYLCASSLGQSNTGELFFGEGSRLTVL.

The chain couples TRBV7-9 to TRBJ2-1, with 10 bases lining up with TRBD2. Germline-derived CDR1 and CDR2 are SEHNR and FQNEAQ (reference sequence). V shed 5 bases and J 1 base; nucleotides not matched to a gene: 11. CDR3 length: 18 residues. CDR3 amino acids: CASSPPGSGGPSYNEQFF. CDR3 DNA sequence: TGTGCCAGCAGCCCCCCAGGTAGCGGGGGGCCTTCCTACAATGAGCAGTTCTTC.

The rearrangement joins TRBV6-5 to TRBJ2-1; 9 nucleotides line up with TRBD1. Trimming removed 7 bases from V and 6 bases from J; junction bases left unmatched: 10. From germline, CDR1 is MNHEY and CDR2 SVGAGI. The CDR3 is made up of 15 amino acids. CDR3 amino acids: CASTHGGTGSNEQFF. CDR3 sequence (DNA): TGTGCCAGCACCCATGGAGGGACAGGGAGCAATGAGCAGTTCTTC.

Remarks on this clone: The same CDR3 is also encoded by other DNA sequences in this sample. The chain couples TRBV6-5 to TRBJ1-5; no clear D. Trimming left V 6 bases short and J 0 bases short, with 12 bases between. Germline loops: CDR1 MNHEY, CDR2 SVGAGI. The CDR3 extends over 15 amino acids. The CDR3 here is CASRDRPYSNQPQHF. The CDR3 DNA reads TGTGCCAGCAGGGACCGACCGTATAGCAATCAGCCCCAGCATTTT.

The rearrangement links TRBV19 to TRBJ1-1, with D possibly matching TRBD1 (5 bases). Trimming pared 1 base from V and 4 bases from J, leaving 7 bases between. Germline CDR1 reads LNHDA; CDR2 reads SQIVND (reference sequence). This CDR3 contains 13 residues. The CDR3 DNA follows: TGTGCCAGTAGTATAGGACAGACCACTGAAGCTTTCTTT. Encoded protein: CASSIGQTTEAFF. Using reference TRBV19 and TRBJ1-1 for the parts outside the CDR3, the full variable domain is DGGITQSPKYLFRKEGQNVTLSCEQNLNHDAMYWYRQDPGQGLRLIYYSQIVNDFQKGDIAEGYSVSREKKESFPLTVTSAQKNPTAFYLCASSIGQTTEAFFGQGTRLTVV.

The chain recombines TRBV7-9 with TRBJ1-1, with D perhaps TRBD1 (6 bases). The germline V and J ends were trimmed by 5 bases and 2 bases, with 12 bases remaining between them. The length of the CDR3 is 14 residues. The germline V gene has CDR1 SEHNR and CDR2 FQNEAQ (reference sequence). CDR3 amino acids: CASSLQGSNTEAFF. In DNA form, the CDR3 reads TGTGCCAGCAGCCTCCAGGGGTCTAACACTGAAGCTTTCTTT.

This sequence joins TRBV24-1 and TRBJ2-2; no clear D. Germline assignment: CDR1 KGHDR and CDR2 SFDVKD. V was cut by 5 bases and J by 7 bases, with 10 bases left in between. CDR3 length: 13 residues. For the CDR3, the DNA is TGTGCCACCAGTGCATGGAAAGACGGGGAGCTGTTTTTT. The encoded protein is CATSAWKDGELFF.

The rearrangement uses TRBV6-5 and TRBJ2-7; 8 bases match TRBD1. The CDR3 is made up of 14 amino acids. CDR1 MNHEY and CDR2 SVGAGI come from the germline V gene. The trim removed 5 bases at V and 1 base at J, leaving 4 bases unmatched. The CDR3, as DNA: TGTGCCAGCAGTCCGAGACAGGGGTCCTACGAGCAGTACTTC. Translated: CASSPRQGSYEQYF.

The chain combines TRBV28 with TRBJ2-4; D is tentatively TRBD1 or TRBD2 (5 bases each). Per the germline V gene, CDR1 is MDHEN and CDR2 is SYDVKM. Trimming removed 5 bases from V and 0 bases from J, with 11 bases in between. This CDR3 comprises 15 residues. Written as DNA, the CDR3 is TGTGCCAGCAGTCTCGGGACGGTAGCCAAAAACATTCAGTACTTC. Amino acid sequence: CASSLGTVAKNIQYF.

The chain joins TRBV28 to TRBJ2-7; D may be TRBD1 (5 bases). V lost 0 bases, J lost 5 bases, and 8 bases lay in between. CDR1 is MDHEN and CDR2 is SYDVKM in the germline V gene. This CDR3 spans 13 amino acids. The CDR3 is CASSLWGPDEQYF. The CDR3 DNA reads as TGTGCCAGCAGTTTATGGGGGCCCGACGAGCAGTACTTC.

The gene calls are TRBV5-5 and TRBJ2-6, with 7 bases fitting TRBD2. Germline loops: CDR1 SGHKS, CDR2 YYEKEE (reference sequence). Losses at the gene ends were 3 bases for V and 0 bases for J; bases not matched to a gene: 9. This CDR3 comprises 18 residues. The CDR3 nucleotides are TGTGCCAGCAGCTCCGACGGGAGGATCATCTCTGGGGCCAACGTCCTGACTTTC. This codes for CASSSDGRIISGANVLTF.

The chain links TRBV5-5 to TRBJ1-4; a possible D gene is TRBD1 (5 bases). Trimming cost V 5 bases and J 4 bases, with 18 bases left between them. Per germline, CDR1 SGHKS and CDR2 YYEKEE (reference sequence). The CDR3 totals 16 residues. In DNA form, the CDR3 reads TGTGCCAGCAGTACCGCACTTGGACAAATTAATGAAAAACTGTTTTTT. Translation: CASSTALGQINEKLFF.

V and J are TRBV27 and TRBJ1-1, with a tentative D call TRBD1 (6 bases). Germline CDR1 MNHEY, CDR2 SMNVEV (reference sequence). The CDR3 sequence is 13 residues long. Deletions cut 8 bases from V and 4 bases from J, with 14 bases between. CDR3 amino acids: CASSQGGSTEAFF. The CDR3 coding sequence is TGTGCCAGCTCTCAAGGGGGGAGCACTGAAGCTTTCTTT.

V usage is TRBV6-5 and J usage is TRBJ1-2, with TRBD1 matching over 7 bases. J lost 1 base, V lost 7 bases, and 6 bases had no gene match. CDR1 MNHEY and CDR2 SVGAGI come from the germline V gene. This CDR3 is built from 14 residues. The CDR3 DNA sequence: TGTGCCAGCACCACCGGGACAGATAACTATGGCTACACCTTC. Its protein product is CASTTGTDNYGYTF.

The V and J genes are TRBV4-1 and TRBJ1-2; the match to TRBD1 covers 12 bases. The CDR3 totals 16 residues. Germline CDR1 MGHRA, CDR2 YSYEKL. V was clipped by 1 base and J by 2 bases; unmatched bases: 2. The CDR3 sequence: CASSQVGTGGNYGYTF. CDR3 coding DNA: TGCGCCAGCAGCCAAGTAGGGACAGGGGGCAACTATGGCTACACCTTC.

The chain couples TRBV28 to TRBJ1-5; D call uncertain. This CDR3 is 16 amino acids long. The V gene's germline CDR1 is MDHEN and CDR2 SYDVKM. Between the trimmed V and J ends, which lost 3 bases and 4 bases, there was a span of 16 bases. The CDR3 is CASSFPTAATNQPQHF. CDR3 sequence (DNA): TGTGCCAGCAGTTTCCCCACCGCCGCCACGAATCAGCCCCAGCATTTT.

DNA for the CDR3: TGTGCCACCAGTGGCCGGACTAGCAGTGAGCAGTTCTTC. It is translated as CATSGRTSSEQFF. The chain is built from TRBV24-1 and TRBJ2-1; 8 nucleotides agree with TRBD2. J gave up 9 bases and V 5 bases, and 5 bases lay outside the gene matches. The CDR3 spans 13 residues. Germline CDR1 KGHDR, CDR2 SFDVKD.

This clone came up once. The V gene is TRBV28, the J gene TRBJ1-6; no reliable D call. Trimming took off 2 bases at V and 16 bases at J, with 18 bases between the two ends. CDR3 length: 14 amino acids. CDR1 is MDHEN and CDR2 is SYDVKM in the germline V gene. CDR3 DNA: TGTGCCAGCAGTTTACAGCTGGACCTTATAGGGCTCCACTTT. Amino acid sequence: CASSLQLDLIGLHF.

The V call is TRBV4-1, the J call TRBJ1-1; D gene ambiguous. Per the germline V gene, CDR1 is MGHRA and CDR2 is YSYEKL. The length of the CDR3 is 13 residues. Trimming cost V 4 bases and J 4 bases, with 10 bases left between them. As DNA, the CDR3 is TGCGCCAGCAGCCCCGTTCGCAGCACTGAAGCTTTCTTT. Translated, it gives CASSPVRSTEAFF.

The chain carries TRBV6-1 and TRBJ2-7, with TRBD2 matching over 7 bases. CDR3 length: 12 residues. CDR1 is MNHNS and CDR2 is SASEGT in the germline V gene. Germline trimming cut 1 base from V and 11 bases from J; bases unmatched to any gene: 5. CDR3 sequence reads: CASSEEGGREYF. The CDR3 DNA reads TGTGCCAGCAGTGAAGAGGGAGGGAGGGAGTACTTC.

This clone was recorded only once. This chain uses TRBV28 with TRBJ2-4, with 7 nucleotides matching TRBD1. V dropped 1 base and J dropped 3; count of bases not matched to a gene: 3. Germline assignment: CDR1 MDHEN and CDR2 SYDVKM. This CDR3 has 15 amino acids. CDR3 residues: CASSLFRGNKNIQYF. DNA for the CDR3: TGTGCCAGCAGTTTATTCAGGGGGAACAAAAACATTCAGTACTTC. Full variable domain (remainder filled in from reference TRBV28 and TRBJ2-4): DVKVTQSSRYLVKRTGEKVFLECVQDMDHENMFWYRQDPGLGLRLIYFSYDVKMKEKGDIPEGYSVSREKKERFSLILESASTNQTSMYLCASSLFRGNKNIQYFGAGTRLSVL.

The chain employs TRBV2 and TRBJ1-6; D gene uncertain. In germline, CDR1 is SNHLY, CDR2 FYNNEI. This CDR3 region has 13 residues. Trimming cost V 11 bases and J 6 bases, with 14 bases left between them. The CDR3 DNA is TGTGCCGGCCGATCCGCCTTTAATTCACCCCTCCACTTT. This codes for CAGRSAFNSPLHF.

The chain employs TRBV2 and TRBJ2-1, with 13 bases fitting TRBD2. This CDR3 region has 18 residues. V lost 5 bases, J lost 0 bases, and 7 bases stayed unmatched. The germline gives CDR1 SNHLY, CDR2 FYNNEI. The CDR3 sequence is CASSPQGLAGSSYNEQFF. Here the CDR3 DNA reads TGTGCCAGCAGTCCTCAGGGACTAGCGGGGAGCTCCTACAATGAGCAGTTCTTC.

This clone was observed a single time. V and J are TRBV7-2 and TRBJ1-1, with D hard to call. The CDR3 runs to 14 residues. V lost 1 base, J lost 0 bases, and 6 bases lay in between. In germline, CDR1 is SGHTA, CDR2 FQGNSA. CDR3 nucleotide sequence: TGTGCCAGCAGCTTAGGAAGCCTGAACACTGAAGCTTTCTTT. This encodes CASSLGSLNTEAFF.

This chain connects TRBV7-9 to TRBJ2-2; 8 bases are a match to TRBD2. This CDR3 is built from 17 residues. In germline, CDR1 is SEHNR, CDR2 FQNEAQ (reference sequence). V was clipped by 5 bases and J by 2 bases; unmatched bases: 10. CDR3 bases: TGTGCCAGCAGCCCCGCCAGCGGGGGCGTTAACACCGGGGAGCTGTTTTTT. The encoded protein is CASSPASGGVNTGELFF.

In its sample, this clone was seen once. The CDR3 DNA reads as TGTGCCAGCAGTCCAGGGGGGAACTCTGGAAACACCATATATTTT. Translating gives CASSPGGNSGNTIYF. This rearrangement joins TRBV6-5 to TRBJ1-3; 7 bases line up with TRBD1. CDR1 and CDR2 (germline): MNHEY, SVGAGI. J lost 0 bases, V lost 5 bases, and 4 bases had no gene match. The CDR3 runs 15 residues.

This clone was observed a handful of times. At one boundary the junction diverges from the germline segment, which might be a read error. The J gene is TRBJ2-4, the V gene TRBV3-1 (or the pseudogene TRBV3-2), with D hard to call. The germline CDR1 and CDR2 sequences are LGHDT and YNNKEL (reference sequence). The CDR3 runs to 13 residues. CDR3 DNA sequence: TGTGCCAGCAGCCACGCTTACCTTAGCTCCGTCAACTTC. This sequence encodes CASSHAYLSSVNF.

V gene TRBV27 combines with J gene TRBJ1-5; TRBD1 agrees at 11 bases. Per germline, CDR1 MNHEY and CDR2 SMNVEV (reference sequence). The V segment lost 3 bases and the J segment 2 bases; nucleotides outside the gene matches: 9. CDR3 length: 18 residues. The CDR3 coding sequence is TGTGCCAGCAGTTTGCGGACAGGGGGCGTCGGTGGCAATCAGCCCCAGCATTTT. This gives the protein CASSLRTGGVGGNQPQHF.